This TCR beta chain was found in a study of T cell responses to AZD1222 COVID-19 vaccine. There are 16 residues in the CDR3. The germline gives CDR1 KGHDR, CDR2 SFDVKD. The junction had 10 bases not matched to a gene; V was cut back by 4 bases and J by 4 bases. Profiled with immunoSEQ multiplex PCR; TCRdb holds only in-frame clones, not every one. The sample records about 220,000 clones, about 93% being singletons. The receptor was derived from an adult in good health. The starting material was peripheral blood, obtained on day 0 of MenACWY control vaccination. This chain links TRBV24-1 with TRBJ1-2; 8 nucleotides align to TRBD1. The CDR3 coding sequence is TGTGCCACCAGTGACCGGACCACAGGGGGAGCCTATGGCTACACCTTC. This encodes CATSDRTTGGAYGYTF.